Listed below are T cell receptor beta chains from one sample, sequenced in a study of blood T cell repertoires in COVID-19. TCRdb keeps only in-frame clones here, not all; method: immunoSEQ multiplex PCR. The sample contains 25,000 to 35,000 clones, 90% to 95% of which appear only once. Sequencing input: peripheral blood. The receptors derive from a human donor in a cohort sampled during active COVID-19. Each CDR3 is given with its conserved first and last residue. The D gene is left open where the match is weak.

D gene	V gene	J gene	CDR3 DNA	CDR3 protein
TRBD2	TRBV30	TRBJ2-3	TGTGCCTGGAGTGCCTTAGCGGGGCCCCCTTCCACAGATACGCAGTATTTT	CAWSALAGPPSTDTQYF
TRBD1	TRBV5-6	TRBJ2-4	TGTGCCAGCAGCAGACAGGGTGGCGGGGCCAAAAACATTCAGTACTTC	CASSRQGGGAKNIQYF
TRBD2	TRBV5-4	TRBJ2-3	TGTGCCAGCAGCATAGGACTAGCGGGAGGCACAGATACGCAGTATTTT	CASSIGLAGGTDTQYF
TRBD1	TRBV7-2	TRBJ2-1	TGTGCCAGCAGCTTATGGGGACAGGGGCTCGGTGAGCAGTTCTTC	CASSLWGQGLGEQFF
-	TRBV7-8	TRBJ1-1	TGTGCCAGCAGCTTAGACAGGGTGAACACTGAAGCTTTCTTT	CASSLDRVNTEAFF
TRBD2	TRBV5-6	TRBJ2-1	TGTGCCAGCAGTTCGACTAGCGGGAACTTTTACAATGAGCAGTTCTTC	CASSSTSGNFYNEQFF
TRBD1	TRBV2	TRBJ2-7	TGTGCCAGCCTAGGGACGGGACAGTCATCCGAGCAGTACTTC	CASLGTGQSSEQYF
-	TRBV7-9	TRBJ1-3	TGTGCCAGCAGCCCCCTAGGGGGTCTGCCTGGAAACACCATATATTTT	CASSPLGGLPGNTIYF
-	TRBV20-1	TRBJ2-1	TGCAGTGCTAGCGCGCACAATGAGCAGTTCTTC	CSASAHNEQFF
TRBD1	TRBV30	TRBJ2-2	TGTGCCTGGAGCGGACAGGGGTCGACCGGGGAGCTGTTTTTT	CAWSGQGSTGELFF
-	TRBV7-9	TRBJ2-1	TGTGCCAGCAGCTTTCCCGGGCGGGGGCTAAACAATGAGCAGTTCTTC	CASSFPGRGLNNEQFF
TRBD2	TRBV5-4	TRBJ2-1	TGTGCCAGCAGCTTAAGAGGCGGGAGTAGTAGTGAGCAGTTCTTC	CASSLRGGSSSEQFF
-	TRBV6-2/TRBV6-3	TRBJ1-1	TGTGCCAGCAGTTACGGCCCAGTTGAAGCTTTCTTT	CASSYGPVEAFF
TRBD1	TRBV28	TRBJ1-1	TGTGCCAGCAGTAGTAGGGGGCTGGACACTGAAGCTTTCTTT	CASSSRGLDTEAFF
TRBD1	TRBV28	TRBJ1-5	TGTGCCTGCAGTTTTGGGGACAGCTGGGGGCTAGAGCCCCAGCATTTT	CACSFGDSWGLEPQHF
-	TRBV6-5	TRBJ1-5	TGTGCCAGCAGTCCCGGAGCGGACGGATGGCCCCAGCATTTT	CASSPGADGWPQHF
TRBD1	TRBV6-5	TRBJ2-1	TGTGCCAGCAGGAAGGACAGGGGTGACTACAATGAGCAGTTCTTC	CASRKDRGDYNEQFF